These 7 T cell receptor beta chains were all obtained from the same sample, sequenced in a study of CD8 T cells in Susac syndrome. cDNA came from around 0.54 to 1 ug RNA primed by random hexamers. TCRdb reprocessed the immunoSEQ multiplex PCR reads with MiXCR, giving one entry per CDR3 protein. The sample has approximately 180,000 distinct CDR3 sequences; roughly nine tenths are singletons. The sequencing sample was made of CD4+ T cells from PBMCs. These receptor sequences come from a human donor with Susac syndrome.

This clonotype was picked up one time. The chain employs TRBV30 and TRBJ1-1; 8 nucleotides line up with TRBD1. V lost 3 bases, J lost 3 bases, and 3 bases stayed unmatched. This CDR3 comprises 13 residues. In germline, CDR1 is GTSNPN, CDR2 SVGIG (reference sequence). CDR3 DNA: TGTGCCTGGAGCGGACAGGGTGACACTGAAGCTTTCTTT. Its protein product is CAWSGQGDTEAFF.

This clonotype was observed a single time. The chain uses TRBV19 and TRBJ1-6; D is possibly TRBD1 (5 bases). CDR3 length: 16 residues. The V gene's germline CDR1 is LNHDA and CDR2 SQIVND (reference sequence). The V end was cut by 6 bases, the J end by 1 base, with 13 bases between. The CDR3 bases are TGTGCCAGTAGACGGGACCCGGGGTCCTATAATTCACCCCTCCACTTT. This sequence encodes CASRRDPGSYNSPLHF. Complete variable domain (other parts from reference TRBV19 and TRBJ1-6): DGGITQSPKYLFRKEGQNVTLSCEQNLNHDAMYWYRQDPGQGLRLIYYSQIVNDFQKGDIAEGYSVSREKKESFPLTVTSAQKNPTAFYLCASRRDPGSYNSPLHFGNGTRLTVT.

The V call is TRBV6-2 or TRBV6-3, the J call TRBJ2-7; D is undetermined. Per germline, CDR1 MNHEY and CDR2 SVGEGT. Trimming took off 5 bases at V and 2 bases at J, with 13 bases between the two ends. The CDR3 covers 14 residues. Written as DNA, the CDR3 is TGTGCCAGCAGTCCTCAGTACCCTCCCTACGAGCAGTACTTC. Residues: CASSPQYPPYEQYF.

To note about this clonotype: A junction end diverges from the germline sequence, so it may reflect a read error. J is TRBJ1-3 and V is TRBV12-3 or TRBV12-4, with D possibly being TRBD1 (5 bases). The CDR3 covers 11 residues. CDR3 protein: CASSLYSGADF. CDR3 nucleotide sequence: TGTGCCAGCAGTTTATATTCTGGGGCAGATTTT.

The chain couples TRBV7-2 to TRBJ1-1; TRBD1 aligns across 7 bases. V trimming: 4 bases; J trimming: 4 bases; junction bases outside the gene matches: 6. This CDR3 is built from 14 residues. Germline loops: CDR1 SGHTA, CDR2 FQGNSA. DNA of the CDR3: TGTGCCAGCAGCTCCACAGGGGTATCCACTGAAGCTTTCTTT. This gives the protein CASSSTGVSTEAFF.

The CDR3: CASSTTGAMANGYTF. The CDR3 coding sequence is TGCGCCAGCAGCACCACAGGGGCGATGGCTAATGGCTACACCTTC. The chain combines TRBV5-1 with TRBJ1-2; TRBD1 matches 7 bases. There are 15 residues in the CDR3. After removal of 4 bases from V and 6 bases from J, the junction contained 12 bases not matched to a gene. Germline CDR1 SGHRS, CDR2 YFSETQ.

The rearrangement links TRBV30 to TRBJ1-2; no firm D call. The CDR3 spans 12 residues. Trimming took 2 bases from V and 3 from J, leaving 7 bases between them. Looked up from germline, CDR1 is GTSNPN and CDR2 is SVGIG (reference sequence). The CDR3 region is CAWSHGYYGYTF. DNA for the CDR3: TGTGCCTGGAGTCACGGGTACTATGGCTACACCTTC.